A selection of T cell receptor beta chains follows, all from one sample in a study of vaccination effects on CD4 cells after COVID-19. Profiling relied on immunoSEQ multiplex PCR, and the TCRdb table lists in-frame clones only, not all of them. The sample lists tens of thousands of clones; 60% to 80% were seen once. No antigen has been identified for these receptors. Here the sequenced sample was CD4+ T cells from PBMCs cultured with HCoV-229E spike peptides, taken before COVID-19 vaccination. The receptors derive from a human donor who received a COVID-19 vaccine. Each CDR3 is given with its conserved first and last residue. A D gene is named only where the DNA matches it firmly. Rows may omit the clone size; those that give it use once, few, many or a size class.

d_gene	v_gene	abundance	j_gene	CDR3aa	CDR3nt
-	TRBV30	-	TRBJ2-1	CACKPRDIYSYNEQFF	TGTGCCTGCAAGCCTCGAGACATTTACTCCTACAATGAGCAGTTCTTC
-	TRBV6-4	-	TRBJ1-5	CASRRAENNQPQHF	TGTGCCAGCCGAAGAGCGGAGAATAATCAGCCCCAGCATTTT
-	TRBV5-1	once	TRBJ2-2	CASSPGGSEGGELFF	TGCGCCAGCAGCCCCGGGGGTTCGGAGGGCGGGGAGCTGTTTTTT
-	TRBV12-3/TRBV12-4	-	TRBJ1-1	CASSESTGYEAFF	TGTGCCAGCAGTGAATCAACAGGGTATGAAGCTTTCTTT
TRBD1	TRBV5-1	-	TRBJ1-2	CASSLTMRQGNYGYTF	TGCGCCAGCAGCTTGACTATGAGACAGGGGAACTATGGCTACACCTTC
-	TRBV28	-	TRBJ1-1	CASSPPGQRAFF	TGTGCCAGCAGTCCTCCGGGACAAAGGGCTTTCTTT
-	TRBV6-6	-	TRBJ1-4	CASSPGRMNEKLFF	TGTGCCAGCAGTCCGGGACGGATGAATGAAAAACTGTTTTTT
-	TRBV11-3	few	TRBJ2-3	CASSPHGGTDTQYF	TGTGCCAGCAGCCCGCACGGGGGCACAGATACGCAGTATTTT
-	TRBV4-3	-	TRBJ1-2	CASSLAAGYGYTF	TGCGCCAGCAGCCTCGCGGCCGGCTATGGCTACACCTTC
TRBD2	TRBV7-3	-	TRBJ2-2	CASSRLAGVTGELFF	TGTGCCAGCAGCCGACTAGCGGGGGTGACCGGGGAGCTGTTTTTT
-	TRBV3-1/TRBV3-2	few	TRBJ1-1	CASSQKYSGWNGAEAFF	TGTGCCAGCAGCCAAAAATACTCGGGTTGGAATGGCGCTGAAGCTTTCTTT
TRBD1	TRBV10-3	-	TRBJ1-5	CAISALTGGNQPQHF	TGTGCCATCAGTGCACTGACAGGGGGGAATCAGCCCCAGCATTTT
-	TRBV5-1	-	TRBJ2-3	CASSLGVGADTQYF	TGCGCCAGCAGCTTGGGTGTCGGCGCAGATACGCAGTATTTT
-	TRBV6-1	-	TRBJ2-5	CASSENRLLRLEETQYF	TGTGCCAGCAGTGAAAACCGACTACTACGGCTGGAAGAGACCCAGTACTTC
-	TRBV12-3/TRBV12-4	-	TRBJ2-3	CASSLILDTQYF	TGTGCCAGCAGTTTAATTCTAGATACGCAGTATTTT
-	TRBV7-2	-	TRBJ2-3	CASSHRTDTQYF	TGTGCCAGCAGCCATCGTACAGATACGCAGTATTTT
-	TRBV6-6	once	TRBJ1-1	CASSYGTTEAFF	TGTGCCAGCAGTTACGGGACCACTGAAGCTTTCTTT
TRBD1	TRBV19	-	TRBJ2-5	CASSPGTGDETQYF	TGTGCCAGTAGTCCCGGGACAGGGGACGAGACCCAGTACTTC
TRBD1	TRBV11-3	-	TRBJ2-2	CASSKDRGNTGELFF	TGTGCCAGCAGCAAGGACAGGGGGAACACCGGGGAGCTGTTTTTT
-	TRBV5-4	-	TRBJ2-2	CASSPTAGTTTGELFF	TGTGCCAGCAGCCCCACGGCAGGGACGACCACCGGGGAGCTGTTTTTT
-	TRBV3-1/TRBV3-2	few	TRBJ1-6	CASSQRSPLHF	TGTGCCAGCAGCCAGCGTTCACCCCTCCACTTT
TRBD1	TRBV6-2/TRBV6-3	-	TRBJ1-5	CASSYSPGRTGEDQPQHF	TGTGCCAGCAGTTACTCGCCGGGTCGCACAGGGGAAGATCAGCCCCAGCATTTT
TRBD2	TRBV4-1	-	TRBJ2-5	CASSQGLRGGQETQYF	TGCGCCAGCAGCCAAGGCTTGCGGGGGGGCCAAGAGACCCAGTACTTC
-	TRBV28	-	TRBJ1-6	CASSPRQVTLHF	TGTGCCAGCAGTCCGCGCCAAGTCACCCTCCACTTT
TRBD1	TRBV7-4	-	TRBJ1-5	CASSLGGQGDIGGQPQHF	TGTGCCAGCAGCTTAGGGGGGCAGGGGGACATCGGGGGTCAGCCCCAGCATTTT
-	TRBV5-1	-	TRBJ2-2	CASSPHGPNTGELFF	TGCGCCAGCAGCCCCCATGGTCCGAACACCGGGGAGCTGTTTTTT
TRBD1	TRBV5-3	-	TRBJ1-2	CARRRGTGGFYGYTF	TGTGCCAGAAGGCGTGGGACAGGGGGCTTCTATGGCTACACCTTC
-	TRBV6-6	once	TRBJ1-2	CASSLLGANYGYTF	TGTGCCAGCAGTTTATTAGGAGCTAACTATGGCTACACCTTC
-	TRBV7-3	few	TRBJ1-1	CASSRAGNTEAFF	TGTGCCAGCAGCCGCGCGGGGAACACTGAAGCTTTCTTT
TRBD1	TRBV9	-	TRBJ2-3	CASSSWTGSTDTQYF	TGTGCCAGCAGCTCTTGGACAGGCAGCACAGATACGCAGTATTTT
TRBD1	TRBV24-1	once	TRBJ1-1	CATSGAGQGSAEAFF	TGTGCCACCAGTGGGGCGGGACAGGGGTCCGCTGAAGCTTTCTTT
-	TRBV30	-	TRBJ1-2	CAWSLTASGGYGYTF	TGTGCCTGGAGTTTGACCGCTTCCGGCGGCTATGGCTACACCTTC
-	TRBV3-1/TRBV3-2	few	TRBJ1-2	CASSQDSYGGYTF	TGTGCCAGCAGCCAAGACTCCTATGGCGGCTACACCTTC
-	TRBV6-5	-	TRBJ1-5	CASSPRRDGQPQHF	TGTGCCAGCAGTCCCCGCAGAGATGGTCAGCCCCAGCATTTT
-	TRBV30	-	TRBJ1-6	CAWSVRSESGVSPLHF	TGTGCCTGGAGTGTACGGTCGGAGAGTGGGGTCTCACCCCTCCACTTT
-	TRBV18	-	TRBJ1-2	CASSPGFQRDSYGYTF	TGTGCCAGCTCACCCGGATTCCAGAGGGATAGCTATGGCTACACCTTC
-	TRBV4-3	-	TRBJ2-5	CASSQELQLSRETQYF	TGCGCCAGCAGCCAAGAACTCCAACTATCTAGGGAGACCCAGTACTTC
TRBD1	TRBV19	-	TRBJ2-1	CASSTPQGAGYNEQFF	TGTGCCAGTAGTACCCCCCAGGGGGCTGGCTACAATGAGCAGTTCTTC
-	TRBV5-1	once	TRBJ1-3	CASSLEQAGPGNTIYF	TGCGCCAGCAGCTTGGAGCAGGCGGGTCCTGGAAACACCATATATTTT
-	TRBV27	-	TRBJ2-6	CASSLAGANVLTF	TGTGCCAGCAGTTTGGCTGGGGCCAACGTCCTGACTTTC
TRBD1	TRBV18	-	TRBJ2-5	CASSPGQFYETQYF	TGTGCCAGCTCACCGGGACAGTTTTACGAGACCCAGTACTTC
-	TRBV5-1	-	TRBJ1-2	CASTPMGGLGGYTF	TGCGCCAGCACCCCAATGGGGGGGCTCGGTGGCTACACCTTC
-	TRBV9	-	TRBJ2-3	CASSASRSGDTQYF	TGTGCCAGCAGCGCCAGTAGGTCAGGAGATACGCAGTATTTT
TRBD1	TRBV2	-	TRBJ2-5	CASSGDRAETQYF	TGTGCCAGCAGTGGGGACAGGGCAGAGACCCAGTACTTC
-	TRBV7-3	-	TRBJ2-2	CASSSGGGNTGELFF	TGTGCCAGCAGCTCCGGTGGGGGTAACACCGGGGAGCTGTTTTTT
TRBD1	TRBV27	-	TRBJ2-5	CASGRTGQETQYF	TGTGCCAGCGGGCGGACAGGCCAAGAGACCCAGTACTTC
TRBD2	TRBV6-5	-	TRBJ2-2	CASRKLAGDTGELFF	TGTGCCAGCAGGAAGCTAGCGGGGGATACCGGGGAGCTGTTTTTT
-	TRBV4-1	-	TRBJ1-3	CASSRGQGPSSGNTIYF	TGCGCCAGCAGCCGGGGCCAGGGACCCAGCTCTGGAAACACCATATATTTT
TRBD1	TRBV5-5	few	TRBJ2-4	CASSTGQVAKNIQYF	TGTGCCAGCAGCACAGGACAGGTGGCCAAAAACATTCAGTACTTC
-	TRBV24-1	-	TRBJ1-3	CATSDLVLTDSGNTIYF	TGTGCCACCAGTGATTTGGTTTTGACAGACTCTGGAAACACCATATATTTT
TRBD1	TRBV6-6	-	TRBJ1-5	CASSSPGTGMNQPQHF	TGTGCCAGCAGTTCCCCTGGGACAGGAATGAATCAGCCCCAGCATTTT